The next 30 T cell receptor beta chains were all read from a single sample in a study of cytomegalovirus exposure and HLA in healthy donors. The study ran its PCR with 60 Vbeta and 13 Jbeta primers. Profiling relied on immunoSEQ multiplex PCR, and the TCRdb table lists in-frame clones only, not all of them. In the table there are hundreds of thousands of clones, more than 75% of which are singletons. Sequencing was performed on PBMCs. All receptors derive from a man in his forties in good health and CMV-seropositive.

V is TRBV7-9 and J is TRBJ1-1; TRBD1 might be the D (5 bases). This CDR3 is built from 14 residues. V was cut by 5 bases and J by 1 base, with 11 bases left in between. Germline V gene sequence: CDR1 SEHNR, CDR2 FQNEAQ (reference sequence). DNA of the CDR3: TGTGCCAGCAGCCGGTCAACAGGGAACACTGAAGCTTTCTTT. Protein product: CASSRSTGNTEAFF.

The gene calls are TRBV7-3 and TRBJ2-1; 9 bases match TRBD1. Germline assignment: CDR1 SGHTA and CDR2 FQGTGA. The CDR3 is 17 residues long. The V gene end was trimmed by 0 bases and the J gene end by 5 bases; junction bases not matched to a gene: 8. The DNA of the CDR3 is TGTGCCAGCAGCTTAACCGGGGGAGGACAGGGGAACAATGAGCAGTTCTTC. This sequence encodes CASSLTGGGQGNNEQFF.

This clone was detected only once. The chain couples TRBV5-1 to TRBJ1-4, with D hard to call. Trimming took 4 bases from V and 5 from J, leaving 18 bases between them. The CDR3 runs to 16 residues. Germline CDR1 and CDR2: SGHRS and YFSETQ. As DNA, the CDR3 is TGCGCCAGCAGCGAGGACGGACCTCGGAGGAATGAAAAACTGTTTTTT. It specifies CASSEDGPRRNEKLFF.

The V gene is TRBV23-1, the J gene TRBJ1-5, with TRBD1 matching over 8 bases. TRBV23-1 is assigned to the ORF class and has an uncertain function. With V trimmed by 5 bases and J by 5 bases, 11 bases remained unmatched. The CDR3 length is 16 residues. Written as DNA, the CDR3 is TGCGCCAGCAGTGAAGCAATGGACAGGGATCATCAGCCCCAGCATTTT. Encoded protein: CASSEAMDRDHQPQHF.

The rearrangement joins TRBV2 to TRBJ1-6; TRBD1 aligns across 9 bases. The CDR3 is made up of 14 amino acids. V lost 7 bases and J lost 9; bases outside the gene matches: 7. CDR1 and CDR2 from the germline V gene are SNHLY and FYNNEI. In nucleotides, the CDR3 is TGTGCCAGCACGGAGGACAGGGGCAGTTCACCCCTCCACTTT. Translated: CASTEDRGSSPLHF.

The CDR3 here is CASSFVASGANVLTF. The CDR3 DNA reads as TGTGCCAGCAGCTTTGTGGCTTCGGGGGCCAACGTCCTGACTTTC. The gene calls are TRBV13 and TRBJ2-6; D is ambiguous. The CDR3 sequence is 15 residues long. Germline loops: CDR1 PRHDT, CDR2 FYEKMQ (reference sequence). Trimming took off 3 bases at V and 4 bases at J, with 10 bases between the two ends.

The genes are TRBV27 and TRBJ2-3, with D perhaps TRBD2 (5 bases). Germline CDR1 and CDR2: MNHEY and SMNVEV (reference sequence). The CDR3 runs 13 residues. The ends were cut back, 6 bases at V and 4 bases at J, with 11 bases in the middle. CDR3 bases: TGTGCCAGCAGGGTTAGAGCGGCAGATACGCAGTATTTT. This codes for CASRVRAADTQYF.

This clone was observed a single time. Other nucleotide sequences from this sample produce the same CDR3. CDR3 loop: CASSLGDSSYEQYF. The CDR3 nucleotides read TGTGCCAGCAGCTTAGGGGACTCCTCCTACGAGCAGTACTTC. The chain recombines TRBV5-4 with TRBJ2-7, with D possibly matching TRBD2 (6 bases). Trimming shortened V by 2 bases and J by 0 bases, and 9 bases separated the two germline ends. Germline CDR1 reads SGHNT; CDR2 reads YYREEE (reference sequence). The CDR3 contains 14 residues. The whole variable domain, remainder taken from reference TRBV5-4 and TRBJ2-7, is ETGVTQSPTHLIKTRGQQVTLRCSSQSGHNTVSWYQQALGQGPQFIFQYYREEENGRGNFPPRFSGLQFPNYSSELNVNALELDDSALYLCASSLGDSSYEQYFGPGTRLTVT.

CDR3 sequence: CASSSTGEQFF. The DNA of the CDR3 is TGTGCCAGCAGCTCGACGGGGGAGCAGTTCTTC. This sequence joins TRBV11-3 and TRBJ2-1; tentative D call: TRBD2 (5 bases). Germline lookup yields CDR1 SGHNT and CDR2 YENEEA. Trimming stripped 4 bases from V and 10 bases from J, with 8 bases between. CDR3 size: 11 residues. Filled out from reference TRBV11-3 and TRBJ2-1, the complete variable domain reads EAGVVQSPRYKIIEKKQPVAFWCNPISGHNTLYWYLQNLGQGPELLIRYENEEAVDDSQLPKDRFSAERLKGVDSTLKIQPAELGDSAVYLCASSSTGEQFFGPGTRLTVL.

This clone was counted a few times. DNA of the CDR3: TGTGCCAGCAGTTTGGACAGGGGATCCTACGAGCAGTACGTC. It specifies CASSLDRGSYEQYV. The chain employs TRBV6-6 and TRBJ2-7; TRBD1 matches at 9 bases. Germline CDR1 and CDR2: MNHNY and SVGAGI (reference sequence). Losses at the gene ends were 4 bases for V and 1 base for J; bases not matched to a gene: 2. The CDR3 runs 14 residues.

The J gene is TRBJ2-7, the V gene TRBV4-1; D is unresolved. V lost 0 bases, J lost 3 bases, and 9 bases lay in between. Germline V CDR1 and CDR2: MGHRA, YSYEKL. This CDR3 region has 14 residues. The CDR3 here is CASSQDVAGYEQYF. The CDR3 DNA follows: TGCGCCAGCAGCCAAGACGTAGCCGGCTACGAGCAGTACTTC.

The V call is TRBV7-9, the J call TRBJ1-2; 7 nucleotides agree with TRBD1. In germline, CDR1 is SEHNR, CDR2 FQNEAQ (reference sequence). J gave up 8 bases and V 5 bases, and 14 bases lay outside the gene matches. The CDR3 spans 15 residues. The CDR3 is CASSLRQGPGGGYTF. In DNA, the CDR3 is TGTGCCAGCAGCCTACGACAGGGACCCGGCGGGGGCTACACCTTC.

The J gene is TRBJ2-7, the V gene TRBV5-1; the match to TRBD1 covers 7 bases. The germline V gene encodes CDR1 SGHRS and CDR2 YFSETQ. The V segment lost 3 bases and the J segment 7 bases; nucleotides outside the gene matches: 7. The CDR3 totals 13 residues. This chain's CDR3 is CASSSGQFGEQYF. The CDR3 DNA sequence: TGCGCCAGCAGCTCGGGACAGTTTGGGGAGCAGTACTTC.

This clone was counted once. This chain joins TRBV5-8 and TRBJ2-1; 12 bases agree with TRBD2. CDR1 and CDR2 (germline): SGHTS, YDEGEE. CDR3 length: 15 residues. Trimming cost V 0 bases and J 7 bases; bases outside gene matches: 2. The CDR3 protein is CASSLVGLAGNEQFF. DNA for the CDR3: TGTGCCAGCAGCTTGGTTGGACTAGCGGGAAATGAGCAGTTCTTC. The variable domain in full, with the rest retrieved from reference TRBV5-8 and TRBJ2-1, is EAGVTQSPTHLIKTRGQQATLRCSPISGHTSVYWYQQALGLGLQFLLWYDEGEERNRGNFPPRFSGRQFPNYSSELNVNALELEDSALYLCASSLVGLAGNEQFFGPGTRLTVL.

The chain joins TRBV2 to TRBJ1-2; D call uncertain. Germline V lookup: CDR1 SNHLY, CDR2 FYNNEI. This CDR3 is 14 amino acids long. The V gene lost 8 bases and the J gene lost 4 bases, with 17 bases spanning the gap. The CDR3 DNA reads as TGTGCCAGCCTGGATAGGTACGGAGTCTATGGCTACACCTTC. This translates into CASLDRYGVYGYTF.

This CDR3 reads CASSREAGGPTDTQYF. CDR3 sequence (DNA): TGTGCCAGCAGTCGTGAAGCGGGAGGGCCCACAGATACGCAGTATTTT. V usage is TRBV7-9 and J usage is TRBJ2-3, with TRBD2 identical over 10 bases. The CDR3 sequence is 16 residues long. The V gene's germline CDR1 is SEHNR and CDR2 FQNEAQ (reference sequence). V lost 6 bases, J lost 2 bases, and 8 bases stayed unmatched.

This clone has more than one count but fewer than ten. The chain uses TRBV5-1 and TRBJ1-1; D gene uncertain. V lost 2 bases to trimming and J lost 1 base, with 15 bases between them. Germline loops: CDR1 SGHRS, CDR2 YFSETQ. There are 16 residues in the CDR3. CDR3 bases: TGCGCCAGCAGCTTAATTGCGGGAGTTGGGAACACTGAAGCTTTCTTT. It is translated as CASSLIAGVGNTEAFF.

The chain couples TRBV9 to TRBJ2-7; a weak D match, TRBD2 (5 bases). The germline V and J ends were trimmed by 5 bases and 2 bases, with 14 bases remaining between them. CDR3 length equals 14 residues. The germline V gene encodes CDR1 SGDLS and CDR2 YYNGEE. CDR3 loop: CASSGEDFTYEQYF. In DNA form, the CDR3 reads TGTGCCAGCAGTGGCGAGGACTTCACCTACGAGCAGTACTTC. The entire variable domain, with the rest obtained from reference TRBV9 and TRBJ2-7, is as follows: DSGVTQTPKHLITATGQRVTLRCSPRSGDLSVYWYQQSLDQGLQFLIQYYNGEERAKGNILERFSAQQFPDLHSELNLSSLELGDSALYFCASSGEDFTYEQYFGPGTRLTVT.

The CDR3 sequence: CASSPRGVTEAFF. The CDR3 DNA reads as TGTGCCAGCAGTCCTCGGGGGGTCACTGAAGCTTTCTTT. The genes are TRBV9 and TRBJ1-1; D is perhaps TRBD1 (5 bases). CDR3 length: 13 amino acids. Deletions cut 5 bases from V and 4 bases from J, with 12 bases between. Germline CDR1 and CDR2: SGDLS and YYNGEE.

The chain combines TRBV29-1 with TRBJ1-2; D is perhaps TRBD1 (6 bases). The germline CDR1 and CDR2 sequences are SQVTM and ANQGSEA. V shed 7 bases and J shed 2 bases, with 8 bases lying between them. This CDR3 has 11 amino acids. The CDR3 DNA reads TGCAGCGCCGACAGGAACTATGGCTACACCTTC. Translating gives CSADRNYGYTF.

The sample holds a few counts of this clone. This chain uses TRBV6-5 with TRBJ1-2; D remains ambiguous. This CDR3 spans 12 amino acids. Between the trimmed V and J ends, which lost 6 bases and 8 bases, there was a span of 13 bases. Looked up from germline, CDR1 is MNHEY and CDR2 is SVGAGI. CDR3 amino acids: CASSPTKEGYTF. In nucleotides, the CDR3 is TGTGCCAGCAGCCCCACGAAAGAGGGCTACACCTTC.

The chain has TRBV6-1 and TRBJ1-1; the D gene is possibly TRBD1 (5 bases). V gave up 4 bases and J gave up 11 bases, with 20 bases separating them. The CDR3 length is 14 residues. The germline gives CDR1 MNHNS, CDR2 SASEGT. In DNA form, the CDR3 reads TGTGCCAGCAGTGTTAAGGCTTTGGGGGGTTGGGCTTTCTTT. This codes for CASSVKALGGWAFF.

The J gene is TRBJ2-7, the V gene TRBV5-6, with TRBD1 matching over 8 bases. Unmatched junction bases numbered 5, after V lost 2 bases and J lost 4 bases. CDR3 length: 14 residues. Per germline, CDR1 SGHDT and CDR2 YYEEEE. The CDR3: CASSFGTGGYEQYF. The CDR3 DNA sequence: TGTGCCAGCAGCTTTGGGACAGGAGGGTACGAGCAGTACTTC.

The chain uses TRBV7-2 and TRBJ2-7, with TRBD2 identical over 8 bases. Losses at the gene ends were 5 bases for V and 0 bases for J; bases not matched to a gene: 6. CDR1 is SGHTA and CDR2 is FQGNSA in the germline V gene. The CDR3 is 15 residues long. The CDR3 DNA reads TGTGCCAGCAGCGTAGGAGGACTAGCCTCCTACGAGCAGTACTTC. It encodes CASSVGGLASYEQYF.

To note about this clone: Other DNA sequences in this specimen translate into the identical CDR3. CDR3 region: CASRTSGTDTQYF. The CDR3 nucleotides are TGTGCCAGCAGGACTAGTGGGACAGATACGCAGTATTTT. The V and J genes are TRBV27 and TRBJ2-3; a possible D gene is TRBD2 (6 bases). This CDR3 is 13 amino acids long. Trimming cost V 6 bases and J 3 bases, with 10 bases left between them. Germline CDR1 is MNHEY and CDR2 is SMNVEV (reference sequence).

The V gene is TRBV19, the J gene TRBJ1-1, with 8 bases identical to TRBD1. Germline V gene sequence: CDR1 LNHDA, CDR2 SQIVND (reference sequence). CDR3 length equals 15 residues. V shed 5 bases, J shed 1 base, and the junction held 6 bases outside the gene matches. The CDR3 bases are TGTGCCAGTAGTCTCCGGGACAGGCCGAACACTGAAGCTTTCTTT. This translates into CASSLRDRPNTEAFF.

The V call is TRBV29-1, the J call TRBJ2-1, with TRBD1 as a possible D gene (5 bases). The CDR3 covers 10 residues. Germline V gene lookup returns CDR1 SQVTM and CDR2 ANQGSEA. V lost 7 bases, J lost 10 bases, and 11 bases lay in between. The CDR3 sequence is CSAADREQFF. The CDR3 DNA reads as TGCAGCGCCGCCGACAGAGAGCAGTTCTTC.

V usage is TRBV20-1 and J usage is TRBJ1-2; no clear D gene. The length of the CDR3 is 11 residues. The germline CDR1 and CDR2 sequences are DFQATT and SNEGSKA (reference sequence). The V gene lost 1 base and the J gene lost 6 bases, with 6 bases spanning the gap. CDR3 in DNA: TGCAGTGCTAGAGGGAGGGATGGCTACACCTTC. This translates into CSARGRDGYTF.

This rearrangement joins TRBV27 to TRBJ2-1; 7 bases align to TRBD2. CDR3 length equals 14 residues. V dropped 2 bases and J dropped 7; count of bases not matched to a gene: 5. CDR1 and CDR2 from the germline V gene are MNHEY and SMNVEV (reference sequence). This chain's CDR3 is CASSLAGEGNEQFF. The CDR3 DNA is TGTGCCAGCAGTTTAGCGGGAGAAGGGAATGAGCAGTTCTTC.

This chain connects TRBV13 to TRBJ2-1; D unclear. The germline V and J ends were trimmed by 5 bases and 6 bases, with 8 bases remaining between them. Germline-derived CDR1 and CDR2 are PRHDT and FYEKMQ (reference sequence). The CDR3 covers 12 residues. CDR3 coding DNA: TGTGCCAGCAGCGTAACAATCAATGAGCAGTTCTTC. Its translation is CASSVTINEQFF.